Each of the 28 T cell receptor beta chains below was sequenced from the same sample in a study of blood T cell repertoires in COVID-19. The protocol was immunoSEQ multiplex PCR, while the TCRdb copy is restricted to in-frame clones and leaves out a portion. The sample holds 120,000 to 150,000 clones, approximately 89% seen once. Material for sequencing was peripheral blood. These receptors all stem from a human donor in a cohort sampled during active COVID-19.

This chain uses TRBV5-1 with TRBJ2-1; TRBD2 aligns across 8 bases. Germline lookup yields CDR1 SGHRS and CDR2 YFSETQ. This CDR3 is 14 amino acids long. The V gene end was trimmed by 9 bases and the J gene end by 7 bases; junction bases not matched to a gene: 12. CDR3 nucleotides: TGCGCCACCACAATTCCGGGACTAGAGAATGAGCAGTTCTTC. Translating it yields CATTIPGLENEQFF.

V gene TRBV23-1 combines with J gene TRBJ1-2; D remains unclear. TRBV23-1 belongs to the ORF category, with a function that is uncertain. V lost 3 bases to trimming and J lost 4 bases, with 3 bases between them. This CDR3 comprises 11 residues. This CDR3 reads CASSHIYGYTF. The CDR3 coding sequence is TGCGCCAGCAGTCATATCTATGGCTACACCTTC.

V usage is TRBV25-1 and J usage is TRBJ1-2, with TRBD1 matching 7 bases. This CDR3 is 14 amino acids long. Trimming cost V 1 base and J 8 bases; bases outside gene matches: 7. Germline loops: CDR1 MGHDK, CDR2 SYGVNS. The CDR3 spells CASSEWGRGRGYTF. The CDR3 nucleotides are TGTGCCAGCAGTGAATGGGGTAGGGGGCGGGGCTACACCTTC.

The chain recombines TRBV18 with TRBJ2-5; tentatively, D is TRBD1 (5 bases). The V end lost 2 bases, the J end lost 1 base, and 8 bases lay between the germline ends. The CDR3 loop spans 14 amino acids. Germline V gives CDR1 KGHSH, CDR2 LQKENI. The CDR3 DNA sequence: TGTGCCAGCTCACCATCCAGGGCCCAAGAGACCCAGTACTTC. Amino acid sequence: CASSPSRAQETQYF.

This chain links TRBV19 with TRBJ2-1; 10 nucleotides agree with TRBD2. CDR3 length equals 12 residues. V lost 4 bases, J lost 13 bases, and 4 bases stayed unmatched. The germline gives CDR1 LNHDA, CDR2 SQIVND (reference sequence). CDR3 coding DNA: TGTGCCAGTAGTACTAGCGGGGGTTTACAGTTCTTC. Translated: CASSTSGGLQFF. The variable domain in full, with the rest retrieved from reference TRBV19 and TRBJ2-1, is DGGITQSPKYLFRKEGQNVTLSCEQNLNHDAMYWYRQDPGQGLRLIYYSQIVNDFQKGDIAEGYSVSREKKESFPLTVTSAQKNPTAFYLCASSTSGGLQFFGPGTRLTVL.

The chain links TRBV6-4 to TRBJ2-5, with 8 bases fitting TRBD2. In germline, CDR1 is MRHNA, CDR2 SNTAGT. The J segment lost 7 bases and the V segment lost 9 bases, leaving 13 bases of the junction unmatched. CDR3 length equals 14 residues. CDR3 loop: CASEFPGLEATQYF. CDR3 in DNA: TGTGCCAGTGAATTTCCGGGACTAGAGGCGACCCAGTACTTC.

V usage is TRBV6-2 or TRBV6-3 and J usage is TRBJ1-2, with D maybe TRBD1 (5 bases). Germline V lookup: CDR1 MNHEY, CDR2 SVGEGT. V was trimmed by 1 base and J by 7 bases, leaving 7 bases between them. The CDR3 length is 12 residues. For the CDR3, the DNA is TGTGCCAGCAGTTACTTCAGGGCTGGCTACACCTTC. It is translated as CASSYFRAGYTF.

The J gene is TRBJ2-7, the V gene TRBV6-5; D is ambiguous. The V end lost 5 bases, the J end lost 4 bases, and 9 bases lay between the germline ends. The CDR3 length is 12 residues. Germline V CDR1 and CDR2: MNHEY, SVGAGI. CDR3 nucleotide sequence: TGTGCCAGCAGTCCTCATCGGTACGAGCAGTACTTC. Amino acids: CASSPHRYEQYF.

This chain uses TRBV30 with TRBJ1-2; D uncertain. Trimming took 1 base from V and 6 from J, leaving 9 bases between them. The CDR3 totals 12 residues. The germline gives CDR1 GTSNPN, CDR2 SVGIG (reference sequence). DNA for the CDR3: TGTGCCTGGAGTGCTGGGCTTGATGGCTACACCTTC. Protein product: CAWSAGLDGYTF.

V and J are TRBV10-3 and TRBJ1-2; TRBD1 aligns across 8 bases. This CDR3 is built from 13 residues. CDR1 ENHRY and CDR2 SYGVKD come from the germline V gene. The J segment lost 8 bases and the V segment lost 2 bases, leaving 4 bases of the junction unmatched. The DNA for the CDR3 is TGTGCCATCAGTGAGGGACAGGGCGACGGCTACACCTTC. The encoded protein is CAISEGQGDGYTF.

This sequence joins TRBV2 and TRBJ2-3; 9 bases agree with TRBD1. After removal of 3 bases from V and 7 bases from J, the junction contained 5 bases not matched to a gene. This CDR3 contains 14 residues. CDR1 SNHLY and CDR2 FYNNEI come from the germline V gene. CDR3 nucleotide sequence: TGTGCCAGCAGTGAGAGGACAGGGGCGAATACGCAGTATTTT. Residues: CASSERTGANTQYF. The variable domain in full, with the rest retrieved from reference TRBV2 and TRBJ2-3, is EPEVTQTPSHQVTQMGQEVILRCVPISNHLYFYWYRQILGQKVEFLVSFYNNEISEKSEIFDDQFSVERPDGSNFTLKIRSTKLEDSAMYFCASSERTGANTQYFGPGTRLTVL.

The sample holds one count of this clone. The chain employs TRBV15 and TRBJ2-7, with 7 nucleotides matching TRBD1. Germline V CDR1 and CDR2: LNHNV, YYDKDF (reference sequence). Unmatched junction bases numbered 8, after V lost 0 bases and J lost 3 bases. CDR3 length: 16 residues. CDR3 sequence: CATSRDTGDAYYEQYF. DNA for the CDR3: TGTGCCACCAGCAGAGATACAGGGGACGCCTACTACGAGCAGTACTTC. Supplemented by reference TRBV15 and TRBJ2-7, the full variable domain reads DAMVIQNPRYQVTQFGKPVTLSCSQTLNHNVMYWYQQKSSQAPKLLFHYYDKDFNNEADTPDNFQSRRPNTSFCFLDIRSPGLGDTAMYLCATSRDTGDAYYEQYFGPGTRLTVT.

V and J are TRBV19 and TRBJ1-2; perhaps TRBD1 as D (6 bases). This CDR3 region has 14 residues. V lost 1 base to trimming and J lost 6 bases, with 12 bases between them. Germline CDR1 is LNHDA and CDR2 is SQIVND (reference sequence). This CDR3 reads CASSIGTVVNGYTF. For the CDR3, the DNA is TGTGCCAGTAGTATAGGGACAGTTGTTAATGGCTACACCTTC. Full variable domain (rest looked up from reference TRBV19 and TRBJ1-2): DGGITQSPKYLFRKEGQNVTLSCEQNLNHDAMYWYRQDPGQGLRLIYYSQIVNDFQKGDIAEGYSVSREKKESFPLTVTSAQKNPTAFYLCASSIGTVVNGYTFGSGTRLTVV.

The J gene is TRBJ1-3, the V gene TRBV7-9; the D is unclear. Germline V gene lookup returns CDR1 SEHNR and CDR2 FQNEAQ (reference sequence). The CDR3 is made up of 14 amino acids. The V and J ends lost 7 bases and 2 bases respectively, with 12 bases between them. The CDR3 region has the DNA TGTGCCAGCACCTACTCCAATCCTGGAAACACCATATATTTT. Translated, it gives CASTYSNPGNTIYF.

The chain employs TRBV30 and TRBJ2-1; the D gene is possibly TRBD2 (7 bases). Per the germline V gene, CDR1 is GTSNPN and CDR2 is SVGIG (reference sequence). Between the trimmed V and J ends, which lost 0 bases and 6 bases, there was a span of 18 bases. The CDR3 extends over 16 amino acids. The CDR3 nucleotides read TGTGCCTGGAGTGTAACTTTAGGGGGGGCCGGCAATGAGCAGTTCTTC. It specifies CAWSVTLGGAGNEQFF. Supplemented by reference TRBV30 and TRBJ2-1, the full variable domain reads SQTIHQWPATLVQPVGSPLSLECTVEGTSNPNLYWYRQAAGRGLQLLFYSVGIGQISSEVPQNLSASRPQDRQFILSSKKLLLSDSGFYLCAWSVTLGGAGNEQFFGPGTRLTVL.

V gene TRBV2 combines with J gene TRBJ2-4; 12 nucleotides line up with TRBD2. The CDR3 length is 15 residues. Per the germline V gene, CDR1 is SNHLY and CDR2 is FYNNEI. V trimming: 6 bases; J trimming: 5 bases; junction bases outside the gene matches: 5. CDR3 loop: CASRTSGGSQNIQYF. DNA of the CDR3: TGTGCCAGCAGGACTAGCGGGGGCTCCCAAAACATTCAGTACTTC.

This sequence joins TRBV5-4 and TRBJ1-6; no firm D call. Germline V gene sequence: CDR1 SGHNT, CDR2 YYREEE (reference sequence). There are 15 residues in the CDR3. V dropped 4 bases and J dropped 6 bases, with 14 bases sitting between them. The CDR3 region has the DNA TGTGCCAGCAGCAGCAAGGAGCGGCGTAATTCACCCCTCCACTTT. This codes for CASSSKERRNSPLHF. Full variable domain (outside the CDR3, taken from reference TRBV5-4 and TRBJ1-6): ETGVTQSPTHLIKTRGQQVTLRCSSQSGHNTVSWYQQALGQGPQFIFQYYREEENGRGNFPPRFSGLQFPNYSSELNVNALELDDSALYLCASSSKERRNSPLHFGNGTRLTVT.

V is TRBV7-3 and J is TRBJ2-2; perhaps TRBD2 as D (5 bases). Germline V gene sequence: CDR1 SGHTA, CDR2 FQGTGA. V lost 1 base and J 2 bases, leaving 14 bases between the germline ends. The CDR3 is 17 residues long. This CDR3 is CASSLIAGMGNTGELFF. CDR3 DNA sequence: TGTGCCAGCAGCTTAATCGCGGGTATGGGAAACACCGGGGAGCTGTTTTTT.

The V gene is TRBV19, the J gene TRBJ2-5, with D possibly being TRBD2 (5 bases). V dropped 2 bases and J dropped 5 bases, with 12 bases sitting between them. The germline CDR1 and CDR2 sequences are LNHDA and SQIVND (reference sequence). CDR3 length: 14 amino acids. The CDR3 DNA reads as TGTGCCAGTAGTATACAGGACTTGGGGGAGACCCAGTACTTC. This sequence encodes CASSIQDLGETQYF.

This rearrangement joins TRBV12-3 or TRBV12-4 to TRBJ1-1; no reliable D call. Trimming shortened V by 6 bases and J by 1 base, and 6 bases separated the two germline ends. The CDR3 is 12 residues long. The CDR3 spells CASSTQNTEAFF. CDR3 DNA sequence: TGTGCCAGCAGCACACAGAACACTGAAGCTTTCTTT.

The CDR3 DNA follows: TGCGCCAGCAGTGAGATACGGCTAGCGGGGGGGAATGAGCAGTTCTTC. This codes for CASSEIRLAGGNEQFF. This chain links TRBV10-2 with TRBJ2-1, with 12 nucleotides matching TRBD2. CDR1 WSHSY and CDR2 SAAADI come from the germline V gene. The CDR3 has 16 amino acids. V shed 2 bases, J shed 7 bases, and the junction held 6 bases outside the gene matches.

On this clone: Its ends do not fully match the called genes, so a read error is possible. CDR3 in amino acids: CASSVESSGYTF. The CDR3, as DNA: TGTGCCAGTAGTGTAGAATCGTCCGGCTACACCTTC. The rearrangement uses TRBV19 and TRBJ1-2; no clear D gene. The CDR3 runs to 12 residues. Per the germline V gene, CDR1 is LNHDA and CDR2 is SQIVND (reference sequence). Combining the CDR3 with reference TRBV19 and TRBJ1-2 gives the whole variable domain DGGITQSPKYLFRKEGQNVTLSCEQNLNHDAMYWYRQDPGQGLRLIYYSQIVNDFQKGDIAEGYSVSREKKESFPLTVTSAQKNPTAFYLCASSVESSGYTFGSGTRLTVV.

The genes are TRBV9 and TRBJ2-3, with D perhaps matching TRBD1 (5 bases). This CDR3 comprises 14 residues. The V gene lost 3 bases and the J gene lost 6 bases, with 14 bases spanning the gap. Germline V gene lookup returns CDR1 SGDLS and CDR2 YYNGEE. The CDR3 protein is CASSAGQFEDTQYF. CDR3 sequence (DNA): TGTGCCAGCAGCGCAGGACAATTCGAGGATACGCAGTATTTT.

The V and J genes are TRBV7-6 and TRBJ1-3, with 9 bases matching TRBD1. CDR1 and CDR2 (germline): SGHVS, FNYEAQ. Trimming cost V 2 bases and J 3 bases; bases outside gene matches: 2. The CDR3 contains 15 residues. This CDR3 is CASSLTGGFGNTIYF. The DNA for the CDR3 is TGTGCCAGCAGCTTAACAGGGGGCTTTGGAAACACCATATATTTT.

The V call is TRBV3-1 (or the pseudogene TRBV3-2), the J call TRBJ1-6; TRBD1 matches at 10 bases. V trimming: 4 bases; J trimming: 4 bases; junction bases outside the gene matches: 4. Germline CDR1 is LGHDT and CDR2 is YNNKEL (reference sequence). The CDR3 is made up of 16 amino acids. CDR3 loop: CASSPGQGFYNSPLHF. DNA of the CDR3: TGTGCCAGCAGCCCGGGACAGGGGTTTTATAATTCACCCCTCCACTTT.

The V gene is TRBV7-3, the J gene TRBJ2-5; 10 nucleotides agree with TRBD2. The CDR3 extends over 14 amino acids. The V gene end was trimmed by 3 bases and the J gene end by 9 bases; junction bases not matched to a gene: 7. Germline V gene data show CDR1 as SGHTA and CDR2 as FQGTGA. As DNA, the CDR3 is TGTGCCAGCAGCTTGGCAGCGGGGGGGACGGCCCAGTACTTC. Translation gives CASSLAAGGTAQYF.

In this sample, this clone turned up once. V usage is TRBV4-2 and J usage is TRBJ2-2; 8 nucleotides align to TRBD2. Germline V gene lookup returns CDR1 LGHNA and CDR2 YNFKEQ. V lost 0 bases to trimming and J lost 4 bases; unmatched junction nucleotides: 4. This CDR3 has 16 residues. This chain's CDR3 is CASSQDSGLATGELFF. In nucleotides, the CDR3 is TGTGCCAGCAGCCAAGATTCCGGACTAGCCACCGGGGAGCTGTTTTTT.

V and J are TRBV7-9 and TRBJ2-1; 7 nucleotides line up with TRBD1. This CDR3 has 14 residues. V lost 1 base, J lost 4 bases, and 1 base stayed unmatched. CDR1 and CDR2 from the germline V gene are SEHNR and FQNEAQ (reference sequence). CDR3 in DNA: TGTGCCAGCAGCTTAGTGACAGGGTACAATGAGCAGTTCTTC. This encodes CASSLVTGYNEQFF. Full variable domain (rest looked up from reference TRBV7-9 and TRBJ2-1): DTGVSQNPRHKITKRGQNVTFRCDPISEHNRLYWYRQTLGQGPEFLTYFQNEAQLEKSRLLSDRFSAERPKGSFSTLEIQRTEQGDSAMYLCASSLVTGYNEQFFGPGTRLTVL.